Each of the 22 T cell receptor beta chains below was sequenced from the same sample in a study of control samples from healthy donors and cancer patients. Assay used: immunoSEQ multiplex PCR; TCRdb lists only in-frame clones, some missing. The sample shows some 140,000 clones, approximately 86% of them seen only once. Source material: blood. These receptors were obtained from a woman under 40 in good health.

This chain uses TRBV5-4 with TRBJ2-4; perhaps TRBD2 as D (6 bases). CDR3 length: 13 residues. Trimming stripped 10 bases from V and 3 bases from J, with 14 bases between. Looked up from germline, CDR1 is SGHNT and CDR2 is YYREEE (reference sequence). CDR3 DNA sequence: TGTGCCTGCGGGGAACAGAACAAAAACATTCAGTACTTC. Amino acids: CACGEQNKNIQYF.

The V call is TRBV10-3, the J call TRBJ2-7; weak D call: TRBD1 (6 bases). The V gene's germline CDR1 is ENHRY and CDR2 SYGVKD. Trimming took off 7 bases at V and 2 bases at J, with 15 bases between the two ends. The CDR3 has 14 amino acids. CDR3: CAITETGPAYEQYF. As DNA, the CDR3 is TGTGCCATCACCGAGACAGGACCAGCCTACGAGCAGTACTTC.

V and J are TRBV11-2 and TRBJ2-2; D might be TRBD1 (6 bases). From germline, CDR1 is SGHAT and CDR2 FQNNGV. V lost 5 bases and J 5 bases, leaving 24 bases between the germline ends. CDR3 length: 18 amino acids. The CDR3 coding sequence is TGTGCCAGCAGCCGCCGGGACAAGGAGCAGGCGCGGACCGGGGAGCTGTTTTTT. The encoded protein is CASSRRDKEQARTGELFF.

This rearrangement joins TRBV5-1 to TRBJ1-2; a possible D gene is TRBD1 (5 bases). This CDR3 has 15 residues. Looked up from germline, CDR1 is SGHRS and CDR2 is YFSETQ. The V gene lost 3 bases and the J gene lost 2 bases, with 14 bases spanning the gap. CDR3 in DNA: TGCGCCAGCAGCTGGGGACGCCCAGGGAACTATGGCTACACCTTC. It is translated as CASSWGRPGNYGYTF.

This rearrangement joins TRBV30 to TRBJ1-4; D uncertain. The CDR3 is 11 residues long. Trimming removed 0 bases from V and 8 bases from J, with 4 bases in between. Germline lookup yields CDR1 GTSNPN and CDR2 SVGIG (reference sequence). The CDR3 loop reads CAWSVHEKLFF. CDR3 bases: TGTGCCTGGAGTGTACACGAAAAACTGTTTTTT.

This clone was seen a handful of times. The J gene is TRBJ2-3, the V gene TRBV29-1; TRBD1 aligns across 7 bases. CDR1 is SQVTM and CDR2 is ANQGSEA in the germline V gene. Trimming at V came to 3 bases and at J to 2 bases, leaving 8 bases not matched to a gene. The CDR3 is made up of 15 amino acids. CDR3 in DNA: TGCAGCGTTGATTCGCAGGGGGTCCTCACAGATACGCAGTATTTT. The encoded protein is CSVDSQGVLTDTQYF.

The chain has TRBV7-3 and TRBJ2-1; possibly TRBD1 for D (6 bases). Trimming cost V 5 bases and J 5 bases, with 19 bases left between them. Germline CDR1 and CDR2: SGHTA and FQGTGA. The CDR3 is 16 amino acids. The CDR3 region has the DNA TGTGCCAGCAGCCCCAAGGGCCAGCAGGGGCACAATGAGCAGTTCTTC. Protein: CASSPKGQQGHNEQFF.

This rearrangement joins TRBV5-1 to TRBJ1-1; the match to TRBD1 covers 8 bases. The germline V gene encodes CDR1 SGHRS and CDR2 YFSETQ. V shed 4 bases and J 2 bases; nucleotides not matched to a gene: 7. This CDR3 has 15 residues. The CDR3 DNA follows: TGCGCCAGCAGCCCCCAGGGGGCTCGTAACACTGAAGCTTTCTTT. Translation: CASSPQGARNTEAFF.

CDR3 residues: CASSQDSSGSGSPLHF. In DNA form, the CDR3 reads TGTGCCAGCAGCCAAGATAGTTCGGGGTCGGGTTCACCCCTCCACTTT. V and J are TRBV3-1 (or the pseudogene TRBV3-2) and TRBJ1-6; D not certain. The CDR3 sequence is 16 residues long. CDR1 is LGHDT and CDR2 is YNNKEL in the germline V gene (reference sequence). With 0 bases removed from V and 9 bases from J, the gap between germline ends came to 15 bases.

Here the CDR3 reads CASGGLDARNTIYF. DNA for the CDR3: TGTGCCAGCGGGGGTTTGGACGCTAGAAACACCATATATTTT. This chain connects TRBV28 to TRBJ1-3, with D possibly TRBD1 on 5 matching bases. Between the trimmed V and J ends, which lost 8 bases and 5 bases, there was a span of 16 bases. The germline CDR1 and CDR2 sequences are MDHEN and SYDVKM. The CDR3 is 14 amino acids.

The rearrangement uses TRBV3-1 (or the pseudogene TRBV3-2) and TRBJ2-5; D is undetermined. The CDR3 has 11 residues. Germline V gene sequence: CDR1 LGHDT, CDR2 YNNKEL (reference sequence). V gave up 4 bases and J gave up 2 bases, with 2 bases separating them. The CDR3 loop is CASSLQETQYF. The CDR3 DNA sequence: TGTGCCAGCAGCCTTCAAGAGACCCAGTACTTC.

The chain joins TRBV30 to TRBJ2-5, with 7 nucleotides matching TRBD1. V was clipped by 2 bases and J by 5 bases; unmatched bases: 5. The CDR3 length is 13 residues. The V gene's germline CDR1 is GTSNPN and CDR2 SVGIG (reference sequence). CDR3 amino acids: CAWSNDRAETQYF. The CDR3 region has the DNA TGTGCCTGGAGTAATGACAGGGCGGAGACCCAGTACTTC.

The chain couples TRBV6-5 to TRBJ2-1, with 11 bases identical to TRBD1. The CDR3 runs to 16 residues. Germline values: CDR1 MNHEY, CDR2 SVGAGI. The ends lost 1 base at V and 6 bases at J; junction bases unmatched: 5. The CDR3 DNA follows: TGTGCCAGCAGTTACTTACCGGGACAGGGGGGCAATGAGCAGTTCTTC. Amino acid sequence: CASSYLPGQGGNEQFF.

V and J are TRBV4-1 and TRBJ2-7, with 7 bases matching TRBD1. Germline V CDR1 and CDR2: MGHRA, YSYEKL. V lost 0 bases to trimming and J lost 2 bases; unmatched junction nucleotides: 7. This CDR3 has 16 amino acids. The CDR3 nucleotides are TGCGCCAGCAGCCAAGACCGGGACAGCCACCCCTACGAGCAGTACTTC. It specifies CASSQDRDSHPYEQYF.

This clone was detected only a few times. The rearrangement uses TRBV18 and TRBJ1-3; D remains unclear. CDR1 KGHSH and CDR2 LQKENI come from the germline V gene. Trimming removed 6 bases at V and 0 bases at J, with 9 bases between. The CDR3 runs to 14 residues. CDR3 in DNA: TGTGCCAGCTCGCCTGTGGACTCTGGAAACACCATATATTTT. Translated, it gives CASSPVDSGNTIYF.

J is TRBJ2-7 and V is TRBV5-4; 9 bases agree with TRBD1. V was pared by 7 bases and J by 5 bases, with 13 bases of the junction left unmatched. Germline CDR1 SGHNT, CDR2 YYREEE (reference sequence). The CDR3 spans 15 residues. The CDR3 DNA is TGTGCCAGCGGAAGAAGGGACAGGGTGGCCAACGAGCAGTACTTC. Its translation: CASGRRDRVANEQYF.

This clone occurred once. CDR3 sequence (DNA): TGTGCCAGCAGTGAAAAAGGCCGCTCCCTAGGCTACACCTTC. Translation: CASSEKGRSLGYTF. This chain joins TRBV6-1 and TRBJ1-2; D unclear. CDR3 size: 14 residues. Looked up from germline, CDR1 is MNHNS and CDR2 is SASEGT. Between the trimmed V and J ends, which lost 2 bases and 8 bases, there was a span of 15 bases.

The chain couples TRBV28 to TRBJ1-2; 8 nucleotides line up with TRBD1. CDR1 is MDHEN and CDR2 is SYDVKM in the germline V gene. V trimming: 3 bases; J trimming: 8 bases; junction bases outside the gene matches: 8. This CDR3 comprises 14 residues. CDR3 in amino acids: CASSLPGTGRGYTF. The CDR3 coding sequence is TGTGCCAGCAGTTTGCCCGGGACAGGCCGAGGCTACACCTTC.

This chain joins TRBV5-1 and TRBJ1-4; D unresolved. Germline assignment: CDR1 SGHRS and CDR2 YFSETQ. The CDR3 runs 15 residues. Trimming shortened V by 0 bases and J by 8 bases, and 14 bases separated the two germline ends. CDR3 DNA sequence: TGCGCCAGCAGCTTGGGGGATTTTAAGGGAGAAAAACTGTTTTTT. Translated: CASSLGDFKGEKLFF.

The chain joins TRBV5-5 to TRBJ2-3; TRBD2 agrees at 7 bases. The CDR3 length is 16 residues. Germline V lookup: CDR1 SGHKS, CDR2 YYEKEE (reference sequence). Germline trimming cut 3 bases from V and 0 bases from J; bases unmatched to any gene: 7. The CDR3 nucleotides read TGTGCCAGCAGCTCTTACCTAGCGGCTAGCACAGATACGCAGTATTTT. It yields the protein CASSSYLAASTDTQYF.

The chain couples TRBV19 to TRBJ1-1; D unresolved. The CDR3 contains 13 residues. The V gene lost 6 bases and the J gene lost 3 bases, with 11 bases spanning the gap. The germline V gene encodes CDR1 LNHDA and CDR2 SQIVND (reference sequence). CDR3 DNA sequence: TGTGCCAGTAGCCTTTCTCGGGACACTGAAGCTTTCTTT. Protein: CASSLSRDTEAFF.

The chain carries TRBV7-9 and TRBJ2-1; D is tentatively TRBD1 or TRBD2 (5 bases each). The CDR3 length is 15 residues. V was cut by 1 base and J by 10 bases, with 17 bases left in between. CDR1 is SEHNR and CDR2 is FQNEAQ in the germline V gene (reference sequence). The CDR3 sequence: CASSLVEWGNLEQFF. CDR3 nucleotides: TGTGCCAGCAGCTTAGTCGAGTGGGGGAACCTAGAGCAGTTCTTC. The full variable domain, in which reference TRBV7-9 and TRBJ2-1 provide the parts outside the CDR3, is DTGVSQNPRHKITKRGQNVTFRCDPISEHNRLYWYRQTLGQGPEFLTYFQNEAQLEKSRLLSDRFSAERPKGSFSTLEIQRTEQGDSAMYLCASSLVEWGNLEQFFGPGTRLTVL.